One and the same sample provided the 15 T cell receptor beta chains below, sequenced in a study of control samples from healthy donors and cancer patients. TCRdb's copy holds only in-frame clones and misses some; the assay was immunoSEQ multiplex PCR. The profile shows some 200,000 clones, 90% to 95% of them singletons. Material: blood. The receptors were gathered from a man aged 45 to 65 in good health.

J is TRBJ1-2 and V is TRBV6-5; D is possibly TRBD1 (5 bases). This CDR3 region has 13 residues. Trimming stripped 7 bases from V and 2 bases from J, with 11 bases between. Germline V gene lookup returns CDR1 MNHEY and CDR2 SVGAGI. CDR3 loop: CASTRDSNYGYTF. The DNA of the CDR3 is TGTGCCAGCACCCGTGACAGCAACTATGGCTACACCTTC.

The chain recombines TRBV28 with TRBJ1-6; D uncertain. V dropped 6 bases and J dropped 5 bases, with 20 bases sitting between them. The CDR3 covers 17 residues. CDR1 and CDR2 from the germline V gene are MDHEN and SYDVKM. The CDR3 loop reads CASRLGRTISNNSPLHF. CDR3 coding DNA: TGTGCCAGCAGACTAGGGCGAACTATAAGTAATAATTCACCCCTCCACTTT.

On this clone itself: Germline is not matched at one junction end, which may reflect a read error. The chain carries TRBV7-7 and TRBJ2-2; TRBD1 matches at 7 bases. This CDR3 is built from 15 residues. Per germline, CDR1 SSHAT and CDR2 FNYEAQ (reference sequence). The CDR3 is CASSLGGVSTGELFF. CDR3 coding DNA: TGTGCTAGCAGCTTAGGGGGCGTCTCCACCGGGGAGCTGTTTTTT.

V gene TRBV3-1 (or the pseudogene TRBV3-2) combines with J gene TRBJ2-7; 7 positions match TRBD2. The J segment lost 0 bases and the V segment lost 4 bases, leaving 12 bases of the junction unmatched. The CDR3 runs to 17 residues. The germline CDR1 and CDR2 sequences are LGHDT and YNNKEL (reference sequence). The CDR3 coding sequence is TGTGCCAGCAGCCCTCAGATGGGGGGGACGAGCTCCTACGAGCAGTACTTC. This gives the protein CASSPQMGGTSSYEQYF.

The genes are TRBV15 and TRBJ2-5; D gene uncertain. V lost 0 bases to trimming and J lost 4 bases, with 12 bases between them. This CDR3 is built from 15 residues. CDR1 is LNHNV and CDR2 is YYDKDF in the germline V gene (reference sequence). The CDR3: CATSREVATRETQYF. In DNA, the CDR3 is TGTGCCACCAGCAGAGAGGTGGCCACACGAGAGACCCAGTACTTC.

V gene TRBV5-1 combines with J gene TRBJ1-5; D gene unclear. Between the trimmed V and J ends, which lost 4 bases and 7 bases, there was a span of 15 bases. The length of the CDR3 is 14 residues. Per the germline V gene, CDR1 is SGHRS and CDR2 is YFSETQ. CDR3 bases: TGCGCCAGCAGCCCTGGCCCCGGAGAACAGCCCCAGCATTTT. Protein sequence: CASSPGPGEQPQHF.

This chain joins TRBV24-1 and TRBJ1-2; D is unclear. Germline CDR1 and CDR2: KGHDR and SFDVKD. CDR3 length equals 14 residues. V gave up 4 bases and J gave up 8 bases, with 16 bases separating them. The DNA for the CDR3 is TGTGCCACCAGTGAGTCGACACTTTCGAGAGGCTACACCTTC. Its translation is CATSESTLSRGYTF.

The gene calls are TRBV11-2 and TRBJ2-5, with unresolved D. Between the trimmed V and J ends, which lost 4 bases and 4 bases, there was a span of 4 bases. This CDR3 comprises 11 residues. The germline V gene encodes CDR1 SGHAT and CDR2 FQNNGV. The CDR3 region is CASSWGETQYF. In DNA form, the CDR3 reads TGTGCCAGCAGCTGGGGAGAGACCCAGTACTTC.

The chain couples TRBV7-2 to TRBJ2-5; a possible D gene is TRBD2 (6 bases). Germline V gene sequence: CDR1 SGHTA, CDR2 FQGNSA. The CDR3 is 15 amino acids. V lost 5 bases to trimming and J lost 3 bases, with 16 bases between them. The CDR3 protein is CASSNRGTPEETQYF. The CDR3 coding sequence is TGTGCCAGCAGCAATCGCGGGACTCCCGAAGAGACCCAGTACTTC.

The genes are TRBV6-5 and TRBJ1-2; 9 nucleotides line up with TRBD1. Germline V gene lookup returns CDR1 MNHEY and CDR2 SVGAGI. With 0 bases clipped from V and 8 bases from J, the junction kept 7 bases outside the gene matches. This CDR3 has 15 residues. The CDR3 DNA is TGTGCCAGCAGTTACTCCGGACAGGGGTTACGCGGCTACACCTTC. Translated: CASSYSGQGLRGYTF.

The chain has TRBV5-1 and TRBJ1-1, with D perhaps TRBD1 (5 bases). V was cut by 0 bases and J by 1 base, with 10 bases left in between. CDR3 size: 15 residues. The germline CDR1 and CDR2 sequences are SGHRS and YFSETQ. The CDR3 loop is CASSLARTKNTEAFF. The CDR3 DNA follows: TGCGCCAGCAGCTTGGCCCGGACAAAGAACACTGAAGCTTTCTTT. The whole variable domain, remainder taken from reference TRBV5-1 and TRBJ1-1, is KAGVTQTPRYLIKTRGQQVTLSCSPISGHRSVSWYQQTPGQGLQFLFEYFSETQRNKGNFPGRFSGRQFSNSRSEMNVSTLELGDSALYLCASSLARTKNTEAFFGQGTRLTVV.

V gene TRBV5-6 combines with J gene TRBJ1-4; no clear D gene. V gave up 2 bases and J gave up 8 bases, with 13 bases separating them. The length of the CDR3 is 14 residues. The V gene's germline CDR1 is SGHDT and CDR2 YYEEEE. The CDR3 DNA reads as TGTGCCAGCAGCTTCCAAGGGCGGGAAGAAAAACTGTTTTTT. It translates to CASSFQGREEKLFF. Together with reference TRBV5-6 and TRBJ1-4, the CDR3 gives the full variable domain: DAGVTQSPTHLIKTRGQQVTLRCSPKSGHDTVSWYQQALGQGPQFIFQYYEEEERQRGNFPDRFSGHQFPNYSSELNVNALLLGDSALYLCASSFQGREEKLFFGSGTQLSVL.

The chain uses TRBV9 and TRBJ1-2; D call uncertain. V lost 1 base, J lost 8 bases, and 18 bases lay in between. This CDR3 contains 15 residues. Germline V lookup: CDR1 SGDLS, CDR2 YYNGEE. CDR3 nucleotide sequence: TGTGCCAGCAGCGTAATGACGGCGCCCTCGGGGGGCTACACCTTC. Translation gives CASSVMTAPSGGYTF.

The chain links TRBV6-6 to TRBJ1-2, with D maybe TRBD1 (5 bases). The CDR3 extends over 14 amino acids. The V and J ends lost 6 bases and 8 bases respectively, with 19 bases between them. The germline V gene encodes CDR1 MNHNY and CDR2 SVGAGI (reference sequence). The CDR3, as DNA: TGTGCCAGCAGCCCCCAAGTAGGGAGGGGAGGCTACACCTTC. Protein: CASSPQVGRGGYTF.

The V call is TRBV28, the J call TRBJ1-6, with 7 bases identical to TRBD1. CDR1 and CDR2 from the germline V gene are MDHEN and SYDVKM. There are 14 residues in the CDR3. J lost 7 bases, V lost 5 bases, and 5 bases had no gene match. CDR3: CASSTGTVNSPLHF. DNA of the CDR3: TGTGCCAGCAGTACCGGGACAGTGAATTCACCCCTCCACTTT.